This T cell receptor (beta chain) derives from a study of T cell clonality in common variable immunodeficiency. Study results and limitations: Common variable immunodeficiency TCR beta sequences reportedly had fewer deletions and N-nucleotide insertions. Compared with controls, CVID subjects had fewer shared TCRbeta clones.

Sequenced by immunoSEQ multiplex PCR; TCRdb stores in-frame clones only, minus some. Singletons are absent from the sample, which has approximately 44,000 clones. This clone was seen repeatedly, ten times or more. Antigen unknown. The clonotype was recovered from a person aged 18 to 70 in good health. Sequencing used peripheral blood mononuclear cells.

The CDR3: CASSLQGAEYGYTF. CDR3 DNA, as far as it was read: TGTGCCAGCTCACTTCAGGGGGCGGAGTATGGC. V usage is TRBV18 and J usage is TRBJ1-2; 8 bases fit TRBD1. The CDR3 goes on 3 residues after the read ends, and that part is filled in from the germline J gene. Germline-derived CDR1 and CDR2 are KGHSH and LQKENI. There are 14 residues in the CDR3. J lost 5 bases, V lost 4 bases, and 6 bases had no gene match. Combining the CDR3 with reference TRBV18 and TRBJ1-2 gives the whole variable domain NAGVMQNPRHLVRRRGQEARLRCSPMKGHSHVYWYRQLPEEGLKFMVYLQKENIIDESGMPKERFSAEFPKEGPSILRIQQVVRGDSAAYFCASSLQGAEYGYTFGSGTRLTVV.